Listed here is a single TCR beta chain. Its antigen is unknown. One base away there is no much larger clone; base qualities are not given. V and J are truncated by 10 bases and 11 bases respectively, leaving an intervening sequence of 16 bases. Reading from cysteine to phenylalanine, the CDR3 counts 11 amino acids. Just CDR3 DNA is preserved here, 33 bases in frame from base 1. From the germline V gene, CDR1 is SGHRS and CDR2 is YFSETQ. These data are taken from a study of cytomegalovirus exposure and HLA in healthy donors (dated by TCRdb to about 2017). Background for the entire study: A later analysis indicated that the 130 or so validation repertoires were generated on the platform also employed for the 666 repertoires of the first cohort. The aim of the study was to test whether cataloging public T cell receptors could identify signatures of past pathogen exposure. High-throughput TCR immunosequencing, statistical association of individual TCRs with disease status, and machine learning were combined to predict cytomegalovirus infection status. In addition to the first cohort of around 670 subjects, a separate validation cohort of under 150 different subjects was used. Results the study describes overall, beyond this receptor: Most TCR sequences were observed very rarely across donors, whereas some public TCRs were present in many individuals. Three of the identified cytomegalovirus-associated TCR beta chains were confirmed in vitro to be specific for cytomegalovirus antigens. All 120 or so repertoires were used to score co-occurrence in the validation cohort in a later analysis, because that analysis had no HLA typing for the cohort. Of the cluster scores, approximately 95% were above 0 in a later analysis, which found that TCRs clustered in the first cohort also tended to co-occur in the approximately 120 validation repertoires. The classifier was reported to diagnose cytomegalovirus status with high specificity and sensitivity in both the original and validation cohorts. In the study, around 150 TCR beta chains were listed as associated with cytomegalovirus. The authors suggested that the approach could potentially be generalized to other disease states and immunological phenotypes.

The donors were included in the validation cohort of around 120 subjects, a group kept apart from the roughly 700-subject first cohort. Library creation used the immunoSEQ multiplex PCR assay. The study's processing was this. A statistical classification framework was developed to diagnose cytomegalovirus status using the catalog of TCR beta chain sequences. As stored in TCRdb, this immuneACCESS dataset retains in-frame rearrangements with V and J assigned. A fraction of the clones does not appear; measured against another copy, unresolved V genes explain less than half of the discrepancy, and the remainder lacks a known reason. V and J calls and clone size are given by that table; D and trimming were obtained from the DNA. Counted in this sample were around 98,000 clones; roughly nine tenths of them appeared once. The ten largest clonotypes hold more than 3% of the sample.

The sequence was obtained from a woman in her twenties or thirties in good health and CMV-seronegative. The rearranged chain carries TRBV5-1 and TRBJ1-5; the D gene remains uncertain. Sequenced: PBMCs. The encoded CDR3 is CAPETPGTQHF. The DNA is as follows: TGCGCCCCCGAAACACCGGGGACCCAGCATTTT.